This T cell receptor (beta chain) is drawn from a study of regulatory T cells in long-lasting Graves disease. Study-wide context: To qualify as persistent, Graves' disease required over 5 years of antithyroid drugs with positive TSH receptor antibodies.

A word on this clonotype: Its cognate antigen is unknown.

According to the study, TCR beta libraries were built with iRepertoire HTBI primers and CDR3-region Arm-PCR. Each CDR3 protein gets one entry after TCRdb re-called the multiplex PCR reads with MiXCR. Of 600,000 to 850,000 distinct CDR3 sequences listed, about 32% are singletons. The time point was: persistent/refractory GD, antithyroid drugs over 5 years with positive TRAb. Scientists built the TCR library using RNA that was extracted from PBMCs. Study results and caveats: The number of shared public clonotypes was higher in persistent patients (around 2,700) than new patients (under 1,000). There were preferences for TRBV28, TRBJ1-2 and TRBJ2-5 in persistent disease.

Per the germline V gene, CDR1 is LNHDA and CDR2 is SQIVND (reference sequence). After removal of 10 bases from V and 1 base from J, the junction contained 13 bases not matched to a gene. The CDR3 is 16 residues long. The chain is built from TRBV19 and TRBJ1-1, with 9 bases identical to TRBD1. The clonotype originates from a female donor with Graves disease. This sample comprised peripheral blood mononuclear cells (PBMCs), obtained when the disease was refractory, from a patient treated with antithyroid drugs. The DNA of the CDR3 is TGTGCCACAGAGGGGACAGGGTGGGACACGAACACTGAAGCTTTCTTT. It encodes CATEGTGWDTNTEAFF.